The rows below give T cell receptor beta chains drawn from one sample of a study of long-term antiretroviral therapy in people with HIV. Here immunoSEQ multiplex PCR was the method, and the copy in TCRdb shows in-frame clones only, minus some. The repertoire has around 36,000 clones, 60% to 75% of them found once; the top ten carry around 3.5%. The sample consisted of unsorted PBMCs, taken 3 years after starting antiretroviral therapy. The receptors were sampled from a man in his forties or fifties with HIV. CDR3s include the opening cysteine and the closing phenylalanine or tryptophan. The D gene is left open where the match is weak. Size tells how often a clone was seen (once, few, many) or the class of an expanded clone, and some rows leave it out.

J gene | CDR3 length | D gene | V gene | clone size | CDR3 DNA | CDR3 protein
TRBJ2-3 | 14 | - | TRBV28 | - | TGTGCCAGCAGAGAGGGGACAAGCACAGATACGCAGTATTTT | CASREGTSTDTQYF
TRBJ1-3 | 15 | - | TRBV5-1 | - | TGCGCCAGCAGCTTGGCCTCAGTGGCGGGAAACACCATATATTTT | CASSLASVAGNTIYF
TRBJ2-5 | 14 | - | TRBV7-2 | - | TGTGCCAGCAGCTTAGCCCCCCCCCAAGAGACCCAGTACTTC | CASSLAPPQETQYF
TRBJ1-4 | 14 | TRBD1 | TRBV5-4 | - | TGTGCCAGCAGGAGGGACAGGGAGGGTGAAAAACTGTTTTTT | CASRRDREGEKLFF
TRBJ2-1 | 15 | TRBD2 | TRBV2 | - | TGTGCCAGCAGTACCCCTAGCGGGGGATTAAATGAGCAGTTCTTC | CASSTPSGGLNEQFF
TRBJ1-1 | 15 | - | TRBV7-2 | once | TGTGCCAGCAGCCCCTCCCGAGTGGCGTGGACTGAAGCTTTCTTT | CASSPSRVAWTEAFF
TRBJ2-7 | 17 | - | TRBV19 | - | TGTGCCAGTAGTAAACACTGGGAGGACTTGTACTCCTACGAGCAGTACTTC | CASSKHWEDLYSYEQYF
TRBJ2-1 | 11 | - | TRBV30 | once | TGTGCCAGAGCAAACTTTAATGAGCAGTTCTTC | CARANFNEQFF
TRBJ2-3 | 15 | TRBD2 | TRBV11-3 | - | TGTGCCAGCAGCCTAGGCCTAGCGGGGGGGAGTACGCAGTATTTT | CASSLGLAGGSTQYF
TRBJ2-1 | 15 | TRBD1 | TRBV4-1 | - | TGCGCCAGCAGCCCGGGAAGCAGGGGGAAGAATGAGCAGTTCTTC | CASSPGSRGKNEQFF
TRBJ1-1 | 14 | - | TRBV6-5 | - | TGTGCCAGCAGTTTGAACAGGCTGAACACTGAAGCTTTCTTT | CASSLNRLNTEAFF
TRBJ2-7 | 16 | TRBD2 | TRBV28 | - | TGTGCCAGCAGTTCCAGGACTAGCGGGGGGCCTTACGAGCAGTACTTC | CASSSRTSGGPYEQYF
TRBJ2-2 | 13 | TRBD1 | TRBV29-1 | - | TGCAGCGTACGGGACAGAGCGGACGGGGAGCTGTTTTTT | CSVRDRADGELFF
TRBJ1-2 | 15 | TRBD1 | TRBV28 | medium-sized | TGTGCCAGCAGCCTAGACAGGGAGATTAACTATGGCTACACCTTC | CASSLDREINYGYTF
TRBJ2-1 | 14 | - | TRBV5-5 | - | TGTGCCAGCAGCTTGGGAGGGGACTACAATGAGCAGTTCTTC | CASSLGGDYNEQFF
TRBJ2-7 | 14 | - | TRBV7-2 | - | TGTGCCAGCAGCTTAGAGGCCTTCTCCTACGAGCAGTACTTC | CASSLEAFSYEQYF
TRBJ1-1 | 14 | - | TRBV5-1 | - | TGCGCCAGCAGCTCTTTCGTCCCAGGGGCTGAAGCTTTCTTT | CASSSFVPGAEAFF
TRBJ2-7 | 16 | TRBD2 | TRBV6-6 | once | TGTGCCAGCAGTTTTTCTGAGCGGGGGGTCTCCTACGAGCAGTACTTC | CASSFSERGVSYEQYF
TRBJ2-3 | 14 | - | TRBV7-2 | - | TGTGCCAGCAGCACCCGGGTTAGCACAGATACGCAGTATTTT | CASSTRVSTDTQYF
TRBJ2-1 | 13 | TRBD1 | TRBV7-3 | - | TGTGCCAGCAGCCCGGACAGGGTCAATGAGCAGTTCTTC | CASSPDRVNEQFF
TRBJ1-2 | 13 | - | TRBV5-1 | few | TGCGCCAGCAGCTCGACAGTTTCCTATGGCTACACCTTC | CASSSTVSYGYTF
TRBJ2-2 | 15 | TRBD1 | TRBV7-2 | - | TGTGCCAGCAGCTTAGGGACAGGGTTGGGCGGGGAGCTGTTTTTT | CASSLGTGLGGELFF
TRBJ2-4 | 17 | - | TRBV5-1 | - | TGCGCCAGCAGCTTGCTCGAGCGGGCTGGGGGCAAAAACATTCAGTACTTC | CASSLLERAGGKNIQYF
TRBJ1-2 | 13 | - | TRBV28 | - | TGTGCCAGCAGAGAAACAGGGAACTATGGCTACACCTTC | CASRETGNYGYTF
TRBJ2-7 | 17 | TRBD2 | TRBV9 | - | TGTGCCAGCAGCGGAGGACTAGCGGGGGTCGCTTCCTACGAGCAGTACTTC | CASSGGLAGVASYEQYF
TRBJ2-2 | 13 | - | TRBV30 | once | TGTGCCTGGAGGACGCCGGGGGCCGGGGAGCTGTTTTTT | CAWRTPGAGELFF
TRBJ2-5 | 12 | - | TRBV18 | - | TGTGCCAGCTCAGAGACAGAGGAGACCCAGTACTTC | CASSETEETQYF